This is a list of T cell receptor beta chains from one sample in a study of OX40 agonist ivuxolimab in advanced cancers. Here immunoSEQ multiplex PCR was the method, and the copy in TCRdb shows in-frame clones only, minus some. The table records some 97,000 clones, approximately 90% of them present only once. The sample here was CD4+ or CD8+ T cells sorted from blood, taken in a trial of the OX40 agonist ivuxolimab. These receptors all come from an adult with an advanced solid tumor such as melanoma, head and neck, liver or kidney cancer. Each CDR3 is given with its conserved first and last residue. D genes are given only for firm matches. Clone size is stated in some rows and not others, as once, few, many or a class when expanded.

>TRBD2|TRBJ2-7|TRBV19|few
CASSIDTGRGEQYF
TGTGCCAGTAGTATAGATACCGGGAGGGGCGAGCAGTACTTC
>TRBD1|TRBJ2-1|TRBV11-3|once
CASSRGQGVGEQFF
TGTGCCAGCAGCCGAGGACAGGGGGTAGGTGAGCAGTTCTTC
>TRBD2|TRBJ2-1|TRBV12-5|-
CASGASSGRAIRHEQFF
TGTGCTAGTGGTGCCTCTAGCGGGAGGGCCATAAGGCACGAGCAGTTCTTC
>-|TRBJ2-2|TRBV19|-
CASKPASETGELFF
TGTGCCAGTAAGCCAGCCAGCGAAACCGGGGAGCTGTTTTTT
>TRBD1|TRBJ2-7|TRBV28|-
CASSLTGGEAYEQYF
TGTGCCAGCAGTCTCACAGGGGGCGAAGCCTACGAGCAGTACTTC
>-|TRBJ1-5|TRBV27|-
CASSLKGGHNQPQHF
TGTGCCAGCAGTTTGAAGGGAGGGCACAATCAGCCCCAGCATTTT
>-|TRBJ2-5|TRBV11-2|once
CASSPSGGLQETQYF
TGTGCCAGCAGCCCTTCCGGCGGGCTCCAAGAGACCCAGTACTTC
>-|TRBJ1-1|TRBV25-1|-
CASSAYTGVNTEAFF
TGTGCCAGCAGTGCTTATACGGGGGTGAACACTGAAGCTTTCTTT
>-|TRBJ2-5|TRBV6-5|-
CASSLLGPQETQYF
TGTGCCAGCAGCCTTTTGGGGCCCCAAGAGACCCAGTACTTC
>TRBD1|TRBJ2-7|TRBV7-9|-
CASSLWDRASEQYF
TGTGCCAGCAGCCTATGGGACAGGGCTTCCGAGCAGTACTTC
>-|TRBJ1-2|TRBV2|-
CASRTIRKRSEKTNYGYTF
TGTGCCAGCAGGACTATCCGGAAAAGGTCGGAGAAAACTAACTATGGCTACACCTTC
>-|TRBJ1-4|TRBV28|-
CASSVLATNEKLFF
TGTGCCAGCAGTGTTCTGGCAACTAATGAAAAACTGTTTTTT
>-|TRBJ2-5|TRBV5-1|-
CASSHQGAGETQYF
TGCGCCAGCAGCCACCAGGGAGCCGGGGAGACCCAGTACTTC
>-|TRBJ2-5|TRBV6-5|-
CASSYPWETQYF
TGTGCCAGCAGTTACCCCTGGGAGACCCAGTACTTC
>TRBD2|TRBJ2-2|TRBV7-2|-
CASSPRTSGSGELFF
TGTGCCAGCAGCCCACGGACTAGCGGGAGCGGGGAGCTGTTTTTT
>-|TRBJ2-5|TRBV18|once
CASSPGRGQRETQYF
TGTGCCAGCTCACCAGGGAGGGGGCAACGAGAGACCCAGTACTTC
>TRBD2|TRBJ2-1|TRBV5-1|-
CASAPSGSYNEQFF
TGCGCCAGTGCCCCTAGCGGTTCTTACAATGAGCAGTTCTTC
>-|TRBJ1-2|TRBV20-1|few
CSAKVVHGYTF
TGCAGTGCTAAGGTGGTCCATGGCTACACCTTC
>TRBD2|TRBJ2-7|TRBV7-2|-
CASSLGREAEQYF
TGTGCCAGCAGCTTAGGGCGGGAGGCCGAGCAGTACTTC
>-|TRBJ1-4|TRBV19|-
CASSPYGAQSRGEKLFF
TGTGCCAGTAGCCCGTACGGGGCACAGTCACGAGGGGAAAAACTGTTTTTT
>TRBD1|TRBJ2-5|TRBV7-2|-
CASSANTGTGGRETQYF
TGTGCCAGCAGCGCGAATACCGGGACAGGGGGCAGAGAGACCCAGTACTTC
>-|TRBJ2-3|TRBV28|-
CASSFSRSDTQYF
TGTGCCAGCAGTTTCTCCCGGTCAGATACGCAGTATTTT
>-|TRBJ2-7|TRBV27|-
CASSLKASYEQYF
TGTGCCAGCAGTTTAAAGGCTTCCTACGAGCAGTACTTC
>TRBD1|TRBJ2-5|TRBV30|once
CAWSVWTGGSETQYF
TGTGCCTGGAGTGTATGGACAGGGGGTTCAGAGACCCAGTACTTC
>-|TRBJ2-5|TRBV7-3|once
CASSSLGTLGGRETQYF
TGTGCCAGCAGCTCGCTTGGAACCTTAGGGGGACGAGAGACCCAGTACTTC
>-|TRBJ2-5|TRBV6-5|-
CASSYRKPGRQETQYF
TGTGCCAGCAGTTACAGAAAACCGGGACGTCAAGAGACCCAGTACTTC
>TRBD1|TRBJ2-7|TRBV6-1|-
CASSELTGVPYEQYF
TGTGCCAGCAGTGAATTAACAGGGGTACCCTACGAGCAGTACTTC
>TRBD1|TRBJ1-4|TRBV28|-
CASNPDRVAGEKLFF
TGTGCCAGCAACCCAGACAGGGTGGCTGGTGAAAAACTGTTTTTT
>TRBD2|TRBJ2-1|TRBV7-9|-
CASSLVGTSGHNEQFF
TGTGCCAGCAGCTTAGTAGGGACTAGCGGCCACAATGAGCAGTTCTTC
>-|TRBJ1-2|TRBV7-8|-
CASSFSLNRDGYTF
TGTGCCAGCAGCTTTTCCCTCAACAGGGATGGCTACACCTTC
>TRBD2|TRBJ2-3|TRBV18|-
CASSAATTSANTDTQYF
TGTGCCAGCTCAGCGGCCACTACTAGCGCCAACACAGATACGCAGTATTTT
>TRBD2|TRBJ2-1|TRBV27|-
CASGATSGRTYNEQFF
TGTGCCAGCGGGGCAACTAGCGGGAGGACATACAATGAGCAGTTCTTC
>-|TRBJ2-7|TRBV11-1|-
CASSKDGSYEQYF
TGTGCCAGCAGCAAGGACGGTTCCTACGAGCAGTACTTC
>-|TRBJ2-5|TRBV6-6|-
CASSYSRGIQETQYF
TGTGCCAGCAGTTACAGTCGGGGGATCCAAGAGACCCAGTACTTC
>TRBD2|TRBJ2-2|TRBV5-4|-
CASSLPGLAGDSGELFF
TGTGCCAGCAGCTTACCGGGACTAGCGGGAGATAGCGGGGAGCTGTTTTTT
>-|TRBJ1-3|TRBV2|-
CASSEWGQFGNTIYF
TGTGCCAGCAGTGAATGGGGCCAGTTCGGAAACACCATATATTTT
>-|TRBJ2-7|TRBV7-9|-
CASSLASVSDEQYF
TGTGCCAGCAGCTTAGCGAGCGTTTCCGACGAGCAGTACTTC
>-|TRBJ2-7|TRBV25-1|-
CASGQYLYEQYF
TGTGCCAGCGGACAGTACCTCTACGAGCAGTACTTC
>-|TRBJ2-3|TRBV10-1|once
CASSGRITDTQYF
TGCGCCAGCAGTGGACGGATTACAGATACGCAGTATTTT
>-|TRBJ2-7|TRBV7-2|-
CASSLRIAPSSYEQYF
TGTGCCAGCAGCTTAAGGATAGCCCCCAGCTCCTACGAGCAGTACTTC
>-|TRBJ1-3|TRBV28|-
CASSDISGNTIYF
TGTGCCAGCAGTGACATCTCTGGAAACACCATATATTTT
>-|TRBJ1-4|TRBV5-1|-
CASSLQGQGWRKLFF
TGCGCCAGCAGCTTGCAAGGGCAGGGGTGGAGAAAACTGTTTTTT
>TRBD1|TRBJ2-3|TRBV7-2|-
CASSTDRVYTDTQYF
TGTGCCAGCAGCACCGACAGGGTTTACACAGATACGCAGTATTTT
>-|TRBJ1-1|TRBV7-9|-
CASSLSQNTEAFF
TGTGCCAGCAGCTTATCTCAGAACACTGAAGCTTTCTTT
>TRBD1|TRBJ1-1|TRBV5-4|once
CASSSNRGRLGTEAFF
TGTGCCAGCAGCAGCAACAGGGGACGCTTGGGCACTGAAGCTTTCTTT
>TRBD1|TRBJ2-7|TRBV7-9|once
CASSVGRGQGEQQYF
TGTGCCAGCAGCGTCGGTCGGGGACAGGGGGAGCAGCAGTACTTC
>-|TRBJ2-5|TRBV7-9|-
CASSLDETQYF
TGTGCCAGCAGCTTAGATGAGACCCAGTACTTC
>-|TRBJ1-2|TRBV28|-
CASSWATRGYTF
TGTGCCAGCAGTTGGGCCACTCGGGGCTACACCTTC
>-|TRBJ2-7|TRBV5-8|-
CASSHLSYEQYF
TGTGCCAGCAGTCATCTCTCCTACGAGCAGTACTTC
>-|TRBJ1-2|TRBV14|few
CASSQRMGSGYTF
TGTGCCAGCAGCCAAAGAATGGGGAGTGGCTACACCTTC
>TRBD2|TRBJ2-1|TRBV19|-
CASSTIAGVFNEQFF
TGTGCCAGTAGTACCATAGCGGGAGTTTTTAATGAGCAGTTCTTC
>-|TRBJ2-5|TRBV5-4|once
CASSLAETQYF
TGTGCCAGCAGCTTGGCGGAGACCCAGTACTTC